This T cell receptor beta chain came from a study of CD8 T cells in Susac syndrome (dated by TCRdb to between 2018 and 2021). Study-wide context: The study used repertoire sequencing to test whether antigen drove CD8+ T cell activation and differentiation in Susac syndrome. Paper-wide results and their limitations: The study acknowledged that relatively few individuals were included in the TCR sequencing and HLA analysis.

Worth noting for this clonotype: Its specific antigen is unknown. No base quality values were provided; no much bigger clone lies one nucleotide off.

Trimming costs V 6 bases and J 2 bases, and their ends lie 17 bases apart. The CDR3, from cysteine to phenylalanine, totals 14 residues. The CDR3 DNA has 42 bases and is translated from base 1. CDR1 and CDR2 are drawn from the germline V gene: SQVTM, ANQGSEA. RNA was extracted using the RNeasy kit, and about 0.5 to 1 microgram was reverse transcribed with random hexamers. The immunoSEQ multiplex PCR assay, which covers 54 Vbeta and 13 Jbeta segments, was used to amplify TCR beta CDR3 regions. PCR amplification bias was corrected by using a synthetic template baseline for primer optimization and computational correction. In the paper's pipeline: Reads were annotated to V, D and J genes per IMGT and analyzed with immunoSEQ Analyzer, keeping only productive sequences. Clonality was calculated as one minus the Shannon entropy normalized by log2 of the number of productive unique sequences. For each patient and control, public and private clones were evaluated among the 100 most prevalent clones. Susac-specific clones were defined as absent from healthy and MS cohorts, around 970 published viral clones and other ImmuneACCESS disease sequences. The raw public reads went through TCRdb reprocessing: fastp at Q25, MiXCR clone calling, in-frame beta chains kept. Under each unique CDR3 protein, matching rows form one entry showing the most common genes and DNA. TCRdb assigned the V and J calls; the authors' analysis was not used. For this sample there are about 140,000 distinct CDR3 sequences; roughly 96% appear just once. Over 0.09% of the sample is held by the ten biggest clonotypes.

Peripheral blood CD8+ and CD4+ T cells from healthy donors, Susac syndrome patients and multiple sclerosis patients were profiled using high-throughput TCR beta sequencing. The multiple sclerosis controls were treatment-naive patients whose relapsing-remitting disease, either stable or active, fulfilled the revised McDonald criteria. Bulk CD8+ and CD4+ T cells were purified magnetically by negative isolation, whereas CD8+ TEMRA cells were enriched by FACS. Blood was drawn into EDTA tubes, processed within 24 hours, and PBMCs were isolated by density gradient centrifugation. PBMCs intended for TCR sequencing were frozen in liquid nitrogen and were later thawed in a 37 degrees C water bath. Purity of sorted or isolated CD4+, CD8+ and CD8+ TEMRA cells was at least 90%.

The rearranged chain carries TRBV29-1 and TRBJ2-7, and perhaps TRBD1 as D gene, on 6 matching bases. The sample taken for sequencing was CD4+ T cells from PBMCs. This receptor was identified in a human donor with multiple sclerosis. The CDR3 is CSVVGGQGTYEQYF. The nucleotide sequence is given as TGCAGCGTCGTAGGGGGTCAAGGTACCTACGAGCAGTACTTC.